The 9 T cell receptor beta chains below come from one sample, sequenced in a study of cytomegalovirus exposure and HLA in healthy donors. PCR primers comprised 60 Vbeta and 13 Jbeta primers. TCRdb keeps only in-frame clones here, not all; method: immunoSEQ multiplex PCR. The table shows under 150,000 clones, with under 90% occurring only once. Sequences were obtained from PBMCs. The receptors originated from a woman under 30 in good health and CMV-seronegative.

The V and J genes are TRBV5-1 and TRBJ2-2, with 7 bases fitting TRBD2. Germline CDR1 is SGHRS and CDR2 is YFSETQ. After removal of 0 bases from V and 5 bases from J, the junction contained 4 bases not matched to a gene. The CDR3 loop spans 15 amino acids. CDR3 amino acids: CASSLVARGTGELFF. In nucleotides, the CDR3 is TGCGCCAGCAGCTTGGTGGCGCGGGGGACCGGGGAGCTGTTTTTT.

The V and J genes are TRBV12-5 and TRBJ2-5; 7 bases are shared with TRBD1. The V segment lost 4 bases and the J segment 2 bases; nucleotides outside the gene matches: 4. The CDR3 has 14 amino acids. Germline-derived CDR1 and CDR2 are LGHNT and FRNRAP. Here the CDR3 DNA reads TGTGCTAGTGGTTCGGGACAGCCTCAAGAGACCCAGTACTTC. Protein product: CASGSGQPQETQYF.

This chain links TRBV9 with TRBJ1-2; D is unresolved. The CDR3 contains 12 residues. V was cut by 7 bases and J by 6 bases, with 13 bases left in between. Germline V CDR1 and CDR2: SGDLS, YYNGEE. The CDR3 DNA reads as TGTGCCAGCGGCGGGGAGGGAAATGGCTACACCTTC. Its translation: CASGGEGNGYTF.

This CDR3 is CASSEGTSGSQLSHEQYF. In DNA form, the CDR3 reads TGTGCCAGCAGTGAAGGGACTAGCGGGAGTCAGTTGTCCCACGAGCAGTACTTC. V is TRBV6-1 and J is TRBJ2-7; 13 bases are shared with TRBD2. V dropped 1 base and J dropped 5; count of bases not matched to a gene: 11. Looked up from germline, CDR1 is MNHNS and CDR2 is SASEGT. The CDR3 totals 18 residues.

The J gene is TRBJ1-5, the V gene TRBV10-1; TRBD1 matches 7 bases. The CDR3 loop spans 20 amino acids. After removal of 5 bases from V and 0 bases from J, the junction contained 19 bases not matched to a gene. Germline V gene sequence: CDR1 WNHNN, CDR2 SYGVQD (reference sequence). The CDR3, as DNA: TGCGCCAGCAGTAGGGGGCAGAGGAGGAGAGGTTGGGATAGCAATCAGCCCCAGCATTTT. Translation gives CASSRGQRRRGWDSNQPQHF.

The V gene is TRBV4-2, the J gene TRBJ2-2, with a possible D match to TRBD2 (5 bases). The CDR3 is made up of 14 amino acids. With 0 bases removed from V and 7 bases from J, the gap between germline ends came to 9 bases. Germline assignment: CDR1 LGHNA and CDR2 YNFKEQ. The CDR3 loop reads CASSQDPGFGELFF. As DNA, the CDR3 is TGTGCCAGCAGCCAAGATCCGGGGTTCGGGGAGCTGTTTTTT.

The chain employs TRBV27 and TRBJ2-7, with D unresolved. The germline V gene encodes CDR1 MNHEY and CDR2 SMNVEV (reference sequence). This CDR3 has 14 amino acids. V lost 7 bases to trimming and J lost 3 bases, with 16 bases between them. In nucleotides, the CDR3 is TGTGCCAGCAAGCCAAATGTTTTGAGCTACGAGCAGTACTTC. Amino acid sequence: CASKPNVLSYEQYF.

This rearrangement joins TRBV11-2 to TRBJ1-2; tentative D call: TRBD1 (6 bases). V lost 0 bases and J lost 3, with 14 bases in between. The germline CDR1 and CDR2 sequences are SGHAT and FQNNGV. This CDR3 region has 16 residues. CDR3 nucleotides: TGTGCCAGCAGCTTAGAAGTGGGGGCCGCTCACTATGGCTACACCTTC. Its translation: CASSLEVGAAHYGYTF.

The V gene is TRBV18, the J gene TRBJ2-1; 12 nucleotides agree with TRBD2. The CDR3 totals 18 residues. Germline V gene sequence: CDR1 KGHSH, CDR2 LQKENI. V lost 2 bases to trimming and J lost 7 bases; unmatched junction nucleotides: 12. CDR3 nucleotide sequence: TGTGCCAGCTCACCAAGAGGGCTAGCGGGAGGGCTATCGAATGAGCAGTTCTTC. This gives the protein CASSPRGLAGGLSNEQFF. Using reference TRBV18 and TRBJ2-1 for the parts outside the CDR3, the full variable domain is NAGVMQNPRHLVRRRGQEARLRCSPMKGHSHVYWYRQLPEEGLKFMVYLQKENIIDESGMPKERFSAEFPKEGPSILRIQQVVRGDSAAYFCASSPRGLAGGLSNEQFFGPGTRLTVL.